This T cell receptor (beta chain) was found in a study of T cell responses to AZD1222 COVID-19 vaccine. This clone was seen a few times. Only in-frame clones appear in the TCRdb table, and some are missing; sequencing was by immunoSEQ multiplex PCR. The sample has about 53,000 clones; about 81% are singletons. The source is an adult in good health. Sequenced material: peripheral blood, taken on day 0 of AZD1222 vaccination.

The CDR3 DNA reads as TGCGCCAGCAGCTTGGCTTCTCCTAATGAGCAGTTCTTC. It translates to CASSLASPNEQFF. This chain connects TRBV5-1 to TRBJ2-1, with no clear D. The germline V gene has CDR1 SGHRS and CDR2 YFSETQ. Trimming removed 0 bases at V and 7 bases at J, with 8 bases between. The CDR3 contains 13 residues.